The clone carrying this T cell receptor beta chain was found once. With a much larger clone just one base away, this may be a read error. Germline assignment: CDR1 PRHDT and CDR2 FYEKMQ (reference sequence). The CDR3 has 14 residues. The sample is drawn from a study of blood T cells in healthy people across ages. For the second PCR, which ran for 7 to 11 cycles, a sample-barcoded 5' primer and a J-beta primer mix were used. Each TCR beta cDNA got a 12-nucleotide random molecular identifier. TCRdb used MiXCR to reprocess the 5' RACE reads, holding one entry per CDR3 protein. The sample lists 750,000 to 1,000,000 distinct CDR3 sequences, almost 30% occurring once. The sample was also reused in another study, on T cells of mothers and their children.

Sequencing input: blood. V is TRBV13 and J is TRBJ2-7; 9 bases line up with TRBD2. The TCR was taken from a woman in her 40s in good health. CDR3 amino acids: CASSGAGGSYGQYF. CDR3 DNA sequence: TGTGCCAGCAGCGGAGCGGGGGGTTCCTACGGGCAGTACTTC.